These 10 T cell receptor beta chains were sequenced from one sample in a study of T cell changes during pregnancy in multiple sclerosis. Measured with immunoSEQ multiplex PCR; TCRdb has only the in-frame clones, and not every one. The sample records some 61,000 clones, around 90% being singletons. The source material was peripheral blood, sampled in the second trimester of pregnancy. The receptors here all came from a female donor with multiple sclerosis, enrolled in a pregnancy study.

The chain links TRBV4-1 to TRBJ2-5; 8 nucleotides agree with TRBD2. V lost 3 bases to trimming and J lost 5 bases; unmatched junction nucleotides: 11. The CDR3 extends over 16 amino acids. The V gene's germline CDR1 is MGHRA and CDR2 YSYEKL. The CDR3 protein is CASSHLLAVTGETQYF. The CDR3 coding sequence is TGCGCCAGCAGCCACCTACTAGCGGTCACGGGGGAGACCCAGTACTTC.

The rearrangement joins TRBV2 to TRBJ2-7; tentatively, D is TRBD2 (5 bases). The length of the CDR3 is 16 residues. Trimming took 0 bases from V and 6 from J, leaving 18 bases between them. Germline CDR1 SNHLY, CDR2 FYNNEI. The CDR3 sequence: CASSEAIRISRGEQYF. CDR3 DNA: TGTGCCAGCAGTGAAGCGATCAGGATAAGCCGGGGCGAGCAGTACTTC.

The gene calls are TRBV27 and TRBJ1-1; TRBD1 agrees at 9 bases. Losses at the gene ends were 3 bases for V and 1 base for J; bases not matched to a gene: 3. The CDR3 runs 15 residues. Per germline, CDR1 MNHEY and CDR2 SMNVEV (reference sequence). The CDR3 here is CASSLGGQGNTEAFF. In DNA, the CDR3 is TGTGCCAGCAGTTTGGGGGGACAGGGGAACACTGAAGCTTTCTTT.

The chain links TRBV29-1 to TRBJ1-5; D gene ambiguous. Germline V gene lookup returns CDR1 SQVTM and CDR2 ANQGSEA. CDR3 size: 14 residues. Deletions cut 2 bases from V and 7 bases from J, with 15 bases between. This chain's CDR3 is CSVERGRGRQPQHF. The CDR3 DNA reads as TGCAGCGTTGAACGAGGACGGGGAAGGCAGCCCCAGCATTTT.

The CDR3 coding sequence is TGTGCCAGCAGTGAAAAGGCGGCGGCAGCCTATGGCTACACCTTC. Translated, it gives CASSEKAAAAYGYTF. The rearrangement links TRBV6-1 to TRBJ1-2; no clear D. This CDR3 is 15 amino acids long. Trimming pared 2 bases from V and 4 bases from J, leaving 14 bases between. From germline, CDR1 is MNHNS and CDR2 SASEGT.

The gene calls are TRBV6-1 and TRBJ1-5, with 7 bases that match TRBD1. The CDR3 spans 16 residues. Trimming took 4 bases from V and 2 from J; bases not matched to a gene: 8. Germline CDR1 and CDR2: MNHNS and SASEGT. DNA for the CDR3: TGTGCCAGCAGTGCCACGAACAGGGGTGGCAATCAGCCCCAGCATTTT. Translating gives CASSATNRGGNQPQHF.

There are a few counts of this clone. The CDR3 loop is CASSVTSGDLEQFF. The CDR3 DNA sequence: TGTGCCAGCAGCGTCACTAGCGGGGACCTTGAGCAGTTCTTC. The chain combines TRBV9 with TRBJ2-1, with 10 bases fitting TRBD2. The CDR3 spans 14 residues. The germline V gene encodes CDR1 SGDLS and CDR2 YYNGEE. V lost 2 bases to trimming and J lost 9 bases; unmatched junction nucleotides: 5.

V gene TRBV19 combines with J gene TRBJ1-4; no clear D. Germline CDR1 LNHDA, CDR2 SQIVND (reference sequence). Trimming removed 7 bases from V and 7 bases from J, with 19 bases in between. The CDR3 covers 15 residues. CDR3 DNA: TGTGCCAGTAATGGGATCGTGGAGGGAGGTGAAAAACTGTTTTTT. It encodes CASNGIVEGGEKLFF.

The genes are TRBV7-3 and TRBJ1-2; 8 bases fit TRBD1. Germline CDR1 reads SGHTA; CDR2 reads FQGTGA. The CDR3 contains 15 residues. The trim removed 5 bases at V and 8 bases at J, leaving 13 bases unmatched. This chain's CDR3 is CASSLRQGNGKGYTF. CDR3 bases: TGTGCCAGCAGCCTCCGACAGGGGAATGGAAAAGGCTACACCTTC.

The chain joins TRBV9 to TRBJ2-5; the D gene is possibly TRBD2 (5 bases). Germline V lookup: CDR1 SGDLS, CDR2 YYNGEE. Between the trimmed V and J ends, which lost 0 bases and 2 bases, there was a span of 17 bases. The CDR3 totals 17 residues. In DNA, the CDR3 is TGTGCCAGCAGCGTAGGTATCCTGGCCAGCGGACAAGAGACCCAGTACTTC. As protein: CASSVGILASGQETQYF.